This TCR beta chain emerged from a study of T-cell memory formation after mild COVID-19. In the study overall: TCR clusters largely stayed donor specific. Study-level results: Contracting CD4+ clones were located mainly in CM and EM, and CD8+ clones in EMRA. While clones contracting from day 15 to 85 were balanced between CD4 and CD8, later expanders leaned CD4+.

This clonotype was detected ten times or more. Its antigen is as yet unknown. The V gene's germline CDR1 is SGHKS and CDR2 YYEKEE (reference sequence). This CDR3 contains 15 residues. With 2 bases clipped from V and 5 bases from J, the junction kept 8 bases outside the gene matches. The TCR alpha and TCR beta cDNA libraries, bearing sample barcodes and UMIs, were generated by 5'RACE using constant-segment primers. TCRdb re-derived calls from the 5' RACE reads in MiXCR, one entry per CDR3 protein. The sample lists roughly 100,000 distinct CDR3 sequences, approximately 13% seen once, with approximately 30% in the top ten.

The clonotype was recovered from an adult woman who had mild COVID-19 (a few samples of this study predate the infection). Cell type and time point are not known. The chain links TRBV5-5 to TRBJ2-5; 8 bases align to TRBD2. Sequenced material: PBMCs or a T cell subset sorted from them (not recorded which). The DNA for the CDR3 is TGTGCCAGCAGCTTCAGAGCGGGAGTGTATGAGACCCAGTACTTC. Its translation is CASSFRAGVYETQYF.